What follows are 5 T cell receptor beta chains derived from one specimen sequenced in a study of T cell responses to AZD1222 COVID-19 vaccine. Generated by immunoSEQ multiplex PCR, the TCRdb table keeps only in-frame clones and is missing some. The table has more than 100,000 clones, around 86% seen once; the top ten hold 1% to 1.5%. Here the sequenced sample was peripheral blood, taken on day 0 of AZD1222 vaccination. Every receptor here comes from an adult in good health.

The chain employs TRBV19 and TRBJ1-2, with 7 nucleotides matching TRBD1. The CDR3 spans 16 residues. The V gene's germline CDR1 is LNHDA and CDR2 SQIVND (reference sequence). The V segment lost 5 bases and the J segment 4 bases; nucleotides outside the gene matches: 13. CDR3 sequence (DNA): TGTGCCAGTAGTCTTCCCTCAGGGGGGTCGGCCTATGGCTACACCTTC. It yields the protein CASSLPSGGSAYGYTF.

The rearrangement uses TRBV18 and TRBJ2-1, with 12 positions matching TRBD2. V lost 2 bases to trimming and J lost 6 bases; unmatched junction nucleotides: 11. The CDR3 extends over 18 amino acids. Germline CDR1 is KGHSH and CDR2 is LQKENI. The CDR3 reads CASSPATLAGGPINEQFF. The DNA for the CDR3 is TGTGCCAGCTCACCAGCGACCCTAGCGGGGGGGCCAATCAATGAGCAGTTCTTC. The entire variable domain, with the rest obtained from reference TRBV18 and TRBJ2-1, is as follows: NAGVMQNPRHLVRRRGQEARLRCSPMKGHSHVYWYRQLPEEGLKFMVYLQKENIIDESGMPKERFSAEFPKEGPSILRIQQVVRGDSAAYFCASSPATLAGGPINEQFFGPGTRLTVL.

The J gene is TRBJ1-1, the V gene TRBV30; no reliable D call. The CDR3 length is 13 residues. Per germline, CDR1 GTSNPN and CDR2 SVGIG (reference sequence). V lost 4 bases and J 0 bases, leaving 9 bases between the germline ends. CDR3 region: CAWIGILNTEAFF. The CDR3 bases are TGTGCCTGGATAGGAATTCTGAACACTGAAGCTTTCTTT.

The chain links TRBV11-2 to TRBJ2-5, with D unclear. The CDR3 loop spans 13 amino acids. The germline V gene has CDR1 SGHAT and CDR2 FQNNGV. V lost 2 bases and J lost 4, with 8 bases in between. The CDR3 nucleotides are TGTGCCAGCAGCTTATGGGGTGGAGAGACCCAGTACTTC. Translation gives CASSLWGGETQYF.

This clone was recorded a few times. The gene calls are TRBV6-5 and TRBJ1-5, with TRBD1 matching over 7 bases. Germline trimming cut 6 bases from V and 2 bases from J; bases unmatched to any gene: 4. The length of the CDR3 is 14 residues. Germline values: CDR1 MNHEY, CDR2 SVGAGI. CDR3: CASRDRRGNQPQHF. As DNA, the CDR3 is TGTGCCAGCAGGGACAGGAGGGGCAATCAGCCCCAGCATTTT.